This T cell receptor beta chain was sequenced during a study of T-cell reconstitution after alpha-beta-depleted transplantation in children. General study points: About two months after transplant, alpha-beta T cells reportedly came from several hundred expanded graft clones. The authors attributed T-cell counts and diversity one year after transplant mostly to newly produced T cells. For some patients, TCRbeta diversity was high at day 60 because of recipient T cells and thymic progenitors that survived.

Ten or more counts support this clonotype. Its antigen is unidentified. Unique molecular identifiers were used to barcode this TCRbeta library. One entry per CDR3 protein, called by TCRdb with MiXCR from the PCR reads. The table has fewer than 550,000 distinct CDR3 sequences, 10% seen once. The germline V gene encodes CDR1 SQVTM and CDR2 ANQGSEA. There are 14 residues in the CDR3. The V and J ends lost 7 bases and 2 bases, in that order; junction bases with no gene match: 5. The rearrangement links TRBV29-1 to TRBJ2-7, with 13 nucleotides matching TRBD2. The material sequenced was PBMCs, taken before TCRalphabeta/CD19-depleted stem cell transplant. The sequence was collected from a child aged 2 to 15 with inherited bone marrow failure, due to receive a stem cell transplant. The CDR3 loop is CSAGGTSGTYEQYF. The CDR3 bases are TGCAGCGCCGGGGGGACTAGCGGGACCTACGAGCAGTACTTC.